A single sample is the source of the 29 T cell receptor beta chains below, sequenced in a study of T cell repertoires in aging, cancer and after chemotherapy. Peripheral blood genomic DNA, not sorted cells or RNA, was the template. A mixed TRB-A/B primer pool amplified rearranged TRB by multiplex touch-down PCR. One entry per CDR3 protein, called by TCRdb with MiXCR from the multiplex PCR reads. The sample holds roughly 12,000 distinct CDR3 sequences, roughly 25% seen once. Sequencing was done on a sample of blood. These receptors all stem from a human donor in good health.

This clonotype has just a few counts. The J gene is TRBJ1-2, the V gene TRBV5-4; maybe TRBD1 (5 bases). The germline V gene encodes CDR1 SGHNT and CDR2 YYREEE (reference sequence). The germline V and J ends were trimmed by 1 base and 0 bases, with 13 bases remaining between them. This CDR3 spans 16 amino acids. For the CDR3, the DNA is TGTGCCAGCAGCTTGCCAACCCGGGGACCTAACTATGGCTACACCTTC. This translates into CASSLPTRGPNYGYTF. The variable domain in full, completed from reference TRBV5-4 and TRBJ1-2, reads ETGVTQSPTHLIKTRGQQVTLRCSSQSGHNTVSWYQQALGQGPQFIFQYYREEENGRGNFPPRFSGLQFPNYSSELNVNALELDDSALYLCASSLPTRGPNYGYTFGSGTRLTVV.

Concerning this clonotype: At one end, the junction sequence differs from germline, possibly due to a read error. This sequence joins TRBV6-6 and TRBJ1-2, with TRBD1 identical over 7 bases. Germline V CDR1 and CDR2: MNHNY, SVGAGI (reference sequence). The CDR3 runs to 14 residues. The CDR3 nucleotides read TGTGCCAGCAGCCGGACAGGCTCTAACTTTGGCTACACCTTC. Translating it yields CASSRTGSNFGYTF.

V gene TRBV5-1 combines with J gene TRBJ1-6; the match to TRBD1 covers 9 bases. Germline values: CDR1 SGHRS, CDR2 YFSETQ. The CDR3 totals 16 residues. V was pared by 0 bases and J by 5 bases, with 3 bases of the junction left unmatched. The CDR3 protein is CASSLGDRANNSPLHF. The CDR3 coding sequence is TGCGCCAGCAGCTTGGGGGACAGGGCAAATAATTCACCCCTCCACTTT.

This clonotype has only a few counts. The chain couples TRBV6-6 to TRBJ1-1, with D unclear. V was shortened by 2 bases and J by 7 bases, with 11 bases between the two germline ends. Germline V gene data show CDR1 as MNHNY and CDR2 as SVGAGI (reference sequence). The CDR3 is made up of 13 amino acids. The CDR3 region is CASSYPSPNEAFF. In nucleotides, the CDR3 is TGTGCCAGCAGTTACCCCAGTCCAAATGAAGCTTTCTTT.

A remark on this clonotype: A clone one base away is much larger, so this may be a read error. The gene calls are TRBV19 and TRBJ1-2; D is unclear. The length of the CDR3 is 19 residues. CDR1 and CDR2 (germline): LNHDA, SQIVND (reference sequence). Written as DNA, the CDR3 is TGTGCCAGTATTATAGGCGGAACTAAAGACGCCAAGAGGACCTATGGCTACACCTTC. Translation gives CASIIGGTKDAKRTYGYTF.

In this sample, this clonotype is medium-sized. The rearrangement links TRBV27 to TRBJ2-7; D could derive from TRBD1 or TRBD2 (5 bases each). V lost 6 bases, J lost 2 bases, and 17 bases lay in between. The CDR3 covers 15 residues. CDR1 is MNHEY, CDR2 SMNVEV, per germline (reference sequence). CDR3 in amino acids: CASSVRPGRAYEQYF. CDR3 bases: TGTGCCAGCAGCGTTCGACCGGGACGGGCCTACGAGCAGTACTTC.

The chain recombines TRBV12-3 or TRBV12-4 with TRBJ2-3, with D unresolved. V was trimmed by 1 base and J by 7 bases, leaving 6 bases between them. There are 12 residues in the CDR3. In nucleotides, the CDR3 is TGTGCCAGCAGTTTAGGGGCTTATACGCAGTATTTT. Its translation: CASSLGAYTQYF.

This chain links TRBV19 with TRBJ1-4; the D gene is possibly TRBD1 (6 bases). Per the germline V gene, CDR1 is LNHDA and CDR2 is SQIVND (reference sequence). The V end was cut by 7 bases, the J end by 3 bases, with 21 bases between. The CDR3 spans 17 residues. DNA of the CDR3: TGTGCCAGTATCTATGTCCTGGGAGAGGGGGCTAATGAAAAACTGTTTTTT. This gives the protein CASIYVLGEGANEKLFF. The entire variable domain, with the rest obtained from reference TRBV19 and TRBJ1-4, is as follows: DGGITQSPKYLFRKEGQNVTLSCEQNLNHDAMYWYRQDPGQGLRLIYYSQIVNDFQKGDIAEGYSVSREKKESFPLTVTSAQKNPTAFYLCASIYVLGEGANEKLFFGSGTQLSVL.

As to this clonotype: The junction and the germline gene differ at one end; a read error may be behind it. This CDR3 reads CARSYNPGVNEQFF. Here the CDR3 DNA reads TGTGCCAGAAGCTACAATCCAGGGGTCAATGAGCAGTTCTTC. V and J are TRBV7-3 and TRBJ2-1; a possible D gene is TRBD1 (6 bases). In germline, CDR1 is SGHTA, CDR2 FQGTGA. CDR3 length: 14 residues.

This clonotype was counted a few times. The chain uses TRBV14 and TRBJ2-5; no definite D call. V was shortened by 5 bases and J by 4 bases, with 17 bases between the two germline ends. The CDR3 is made up of 15 amino acids. The germline V gene has CDR1 SGHDN and CDR2 FVKESK. DNA for the CDR3: TGTGCCAGCAGCGCCGGGCCCCATCAGAGAGAGACCCAGTACTTC. The encoded protein is CASSAGPHQRETQYF.

This chain connects TRBV27 to TRBJ2-3; TRBD2 matches 9 bases. This CDR3 is built from 16 residues. V was clipped by 10 bases and J by 2 bases; unmatched bases: 13. Per germline, CDR1 MNHEY and CDR2 SMNVEV (reference sequence). The CDR3 nucleotides are TGTGCCACCGCGGGGGGGGAGGGATCCCTCACAGATACGCAGTATTTT. Residues: CATAGGEGSLTDTQYF.

There are a few counts of this clonotype. The chain is built from TRBV12-3 or TRBV12-4 and TRBJ2-5; D remains ambiguous. V was trimmed by 5 bases and J by 0 bases, leaving 7 bases between them. There are 13 residues in the CDR3. The chain's CDR3 is CASSRHNQETQYF. In nucleotides, the CDR3 is TGTGCCAGCAGTCGGCACAACCAAGAGACCCAGTACTTC.

Only a few counts were recorded for this clonotype. The chain employs TRBV5-1 and TRBJ1-1; 9 nucleotides match TRBD1. The CDR3 covers 12 residues. Trimming took 7 bases from V and 8 from J; bases not matched to a gene: 6. From germline, CDR1 is SGHRS and CDR2 YFSETQ. In DNA, the CDR3 is TGCGCCAGCGCACAGGGGGCCGAGGAAGCTTTCTTT. It yields the protein CASAQGAEEAFF.

This clonotype was detected only a few times. This chain connects TRBV20-1 to TRBJ1-3; D is unresolved. The V and J ends lost 0 bases and 7 bases respectively, with 4 bases between them. There are 11 residues in the CDR3. Per germline, CDR1 DFQATT and CDR2 SNEGSKA (reference sequence). CDR3: CSARDLNTIYF. In DNA form, the CDR3 reads TGCAGTGCTAGAGATCTCAACACCATATATTTT.

V is TRBV28 and J is TRBJ2-7; TRBD2 is a possible D gene (5 bases). The V end was cut by 5 bases, the J end by 0 bases, with 20 bases between. This CDR3 has 17 amino acids. CDR1 and CDR2 (germline): MDHEN, SYDVKM. The CDR3 region has the DNA TGTGCCAGCAGTCCAACTCGGGGTATGAAGGGCTCCTACGAGCAGTACTTC. It specifies CASSPTRGMKGSYEQYF. Supplemented by reference TRBV28 and TRBJ2-7, the full variable domain reads DVKVTQSSRYLVKRTGEKVFLECVQDMDHENMFWYRQDPGLGLRLIYFSYDVKMKEKGDIPEGYSVSREKKERFSLILESASTNQTSMYLCASSPTRGMKGSYEQYFGPGTRLTVT.

In regard to this clonotype: A much more abundant neighbour one base away suggests this may be a read error. CDR3: CASSLPGLAEQFF. CDR3 nucleotides: TGTGCCAGCAGCTTACCGGGACTAGCTGAGCAGTTCTTC. This chain uses TRBV7-3 with TRBJ2-1; 9 bases line up with TRBD2. Germline V CDR1 and CDR2: SGHTA, FQGTGA. The V segment lost 2 bases and the J segment 9 bases; nucleotides outside the gene matches: 2. The CDR3 sequence is 13 residues long.

As concerns this clonotype: A much larger clone sits a single nucleotide away, making a read error possible. The chain employs TRBV11-1 and TRBJ2-3; 7 bases line up with TRBD1. Trimming at V came to 5 bases and at J to 5 bases, leaving 10 bases not matched to a gene. This CDR3 spans 15 amino acids. CDR1 is SGHAT, CDR2 FQDESV, per germline (reference sequence). The CDR3 protein is CASSRRERGLDTQYF. CDR3 in DNA: TGTGCCAGCAGCCGACGGGAAAGGGGGCTAGATACGCAGTATTTT. The whole variable domain, remainder taken from reference TRBV11-1 and TRBJ2-3, is EAEVAQSPRYKITEKSQAVAFWCDPISGHATLYWYRQILGQGPELLVQFQDESVVDDSQLPKDRFSAERLKGVDSTLKIQPAELGDSAMYLCASSRRERGLDTQYFGPGTRLTVL.

As DNA, the CDR3 is TGCGCCAGCAGTTGGACAGGCCCAAACACCGGGGAGCTGTTTTTT. This sequence encodes CASSWTGPNTGELFF. The V gene is TRBV10-1, the J gene TRBJ2-2; the match to TRBD1 covers 7 bases. The V and J ends lost 5 bases and 2 bases, in that order; junction bases with no gene match: 5. Germline loops: CDR1 WNHNN, CDR2 SYGVQD (reference sequence). The CDR3 runs 15 residues.

This clonotype came up a few times. This chain connects TRBV13 to TRBJ1-2; D remains unclear. Germline V lookup: CDR1 PRHDT, CDR2 FYEKMQ (reference sequence). V lost 0 bases and J lost 8, with 10 bases in between. The CDR3 is made up of 13 amino acids. The CDR3 is CASSLGSMGGYTF. The CDR3 bases are TGTGCCAGCAGCTTAGGCAGTATGGGGGGCTACACCTTC. The entire variable domain, with the rest obtained from reference TRBV13 and TRBJ1-2, is as follows: AAGVIQSPRHLIKEKRETATLKCYPIPRHDTVYWYQQGPGQDPQFLISFYEKMQSDKGSIPDRFSAQQFSDYHSELNMSSLELGDSALYFCASSLGSMGGYTFGSGTRLTVV.

The genes are TRBV5-4 and TRBJ1-6, with TRBD1 as a possible D gene (5 bases). V gave up 2 bases and J gave up 6 bases, with 9 bases separating them. This CDR3 is 14 amino acids long. Per the germline V gene, CDR1 is SGHNT and CDR2 is YYREEE (reference sequence). CDR3 DNA sequence: TGTGCCAGCAGCTTAGGGCAGGGTAATTCACCCCTCCACTTT. It encodes CASSLGQGNSPLHF. The full variable domain, in which reference TRBV5-4 and TRBJ1-6 provide the parts outside the CDR3, is ETGVTQSPTHLIKTRGQQVTLRCSSQSGHNTVSWYQQALGQGPQFIFQYYREEENGRGNFPPRFSGLQFPNYSSELNVNALELDDSALYLCASSLGQGNSPLHFGNGTRLTVT.

Relative to its sample, this clonotype is medium-sized. The gene calls are TRBV19 and TRBJ2-2, with TRBD1 identical over 11 bases. The V segment lost 5 bases and the J segment 0 bases; nucleotides outside the gene matches: 11. Germline values: CDR1 LNHDA, CDR2 SQIVND (reference sequence). CDR3 size: 19 residues. CDR3 region: CASSARTGGVQSNTGELFF. For the CDR3, the DNA is TGTGCCAGTAGTGCCCGGACAGGGGGCGTCCAATCGAACACCGGGGAGCTGTTTTTT.

Judged by abundance, this clonotype is medium-sized. This rearrangement joins TRBV6-5 to TRBJ2-2; TRBD1 might be the D (6 bases). The CDR3 contains 15 residues. The V gene lost 2 bases and the J gene lost 0 bases, with 7 bases spanning the gap. CDR1 MNHEY and CDR2 SVGAGI come from the germline V gene. The CDR3 coding sequence is TGTGCCAGCAGTTACGGACAGTCGAACACCGGGGAGCTGTTTTTT. This gives the protein CASSYGQSNTGELFF.

This clonotype was counted once. The rearrangement links TRBV28 to TRBJ2-1; the D gene is possibly TRBD1 (5 bases). The length of the CDR3 is 11 residues. Germline V gene lookup returns CDR1 MDHEN and CDR2 SYDVKM. Trimming took off 3 bases at V and 10 bases at J, with 7 bases between the two ends. The CDR3 nucleotides are TGTGCCAGCAGTTTTCGGACAGAGCAGTTCTTC. Amino acids: CASSFRTEQFF.

The V and J genes are TRBV6-4 and TRBJ2-1; D is unresolved. V was shortened by 5 bases and J by 5 bases, with 10 bases between the two germline ends. Germline CDR1 and CDR2: MRHNA and SNTAGT. The CDR3 has 13 residues. DNA of the CDR3: TGTGCCAGCAGTCCAGAGGCCCACAATGAGCAGTTCTTC. The encoded protein is CASSPEAHNEQFF.

The chain couples TRBV5-1 to TRBJ2-2, with D unclear. The CDR3 extends over 14 amino acids. CDR1 and CDR2 (germline): SGHRS, YFSETQ. Trimming took off 4 bases at V and 2 bases at J, with 9 bases between the two ends. CDR3 in DNA: TGCGCCAGCAGCGTGCAGTCTAACACCGGGGAGCTGTTTTTT. Translated: CASSVQSNTGELFF. Looking up the rest from reference TRBV5-1 and TRBJ2-2 gives the full variable domain: KAGVTQTPRYLIKTRGQQVTLSCSPISGHRSVSWYQQTPGQGLQFLFEYFSETQRNKGNFPGRFSGRQFSNSRSEMNVSTLELGDSALYLCASSVQSNTGELFFGEGSRLTVL.

By share, this clonotype counts as medium-sized. This chain uses TRBV15 with TRBJ1-2; D uncertain. The ends were cut back, 0 bases at V and 4 bases at J, with 6 bases in the middle. The germline gives CDR1 LNHNV, CDR2 YYDKDF (reference sequence). CDR3 length: 13 residues. CDR3 bases: TGTGCCACCAGCAGAGACGGATTCTATGGCTACACCTTC. It codes for CATSRDGFYGYTF.

V gene TRBV6-1 combines with J gene TRBJ1-2; D might be TRBD1 (5 bases). Germline V gene data show CDR1 as MNHNS and CDR2 as SASEGT. The CDR3 covers 20 residues. V gave up 0 bases and J gave up 8 bases, with 31 bases separating them. The CDR3 region is CASSEALFRQGRVREEGYTF. CDR3 DNA: TGTGCCAGCAGTGAAGCGCTTTTCAGGCAGGGAAGGGTTAGAGAAGAGGGCTACACCTTC.

By its share, this clonotype is medium-sized. V is TRBV11-1 and J is TRBJ2-3, with 12 bases identical to TRBD1. There are 15 residues in the CDR3. Losses at the gene ends were 5 bases for V and 5 bases for J; bases not matched to a gene: 5. Germline CDR1 is SGHAT and CDR2 is FQDESV (reference sequence). The CDR3 sequence: CASSRRDRGLDTQYF. The CDR3, as DNA: TGTGCCAGCAGCCGACGGGACAGGGGGCTAGATACGCAGTATTTT.

By share of the sample, this clonotype is medium-sized (0.01 to 0.1%). V usage is TRBV6-6 and J usage is TRBJ1-2, with TRBD1 matching 7 bases. This CDR3 is built from 14 residues. V was pared by 4 bases and J by 4 bases, with 6 bases of the junction left unmatched. Germline V lookup: CDR1 MNHNY, CDR2 SVGAGI (reference sequence). The CDR3 DNA sequence: TGTGCCAGCAGTTCCGTGACAGGGAGCTATGGCTACACCTTC. It encodes CASSSVTGSYGYTF.